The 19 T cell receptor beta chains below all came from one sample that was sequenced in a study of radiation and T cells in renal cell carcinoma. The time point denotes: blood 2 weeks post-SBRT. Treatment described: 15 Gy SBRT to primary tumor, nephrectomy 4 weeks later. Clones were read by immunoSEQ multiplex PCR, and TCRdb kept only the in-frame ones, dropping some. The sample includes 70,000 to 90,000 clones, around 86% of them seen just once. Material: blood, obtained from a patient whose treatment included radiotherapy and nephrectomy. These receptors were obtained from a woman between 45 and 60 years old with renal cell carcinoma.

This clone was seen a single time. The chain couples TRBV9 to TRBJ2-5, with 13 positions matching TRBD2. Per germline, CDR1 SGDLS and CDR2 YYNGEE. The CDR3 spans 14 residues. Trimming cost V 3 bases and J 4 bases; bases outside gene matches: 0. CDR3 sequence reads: CASSGTSGGETQYF. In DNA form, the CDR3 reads TGTGCCAGCAGCGGGACTAGCGGGGGAGAGACCCAGTACTTC.

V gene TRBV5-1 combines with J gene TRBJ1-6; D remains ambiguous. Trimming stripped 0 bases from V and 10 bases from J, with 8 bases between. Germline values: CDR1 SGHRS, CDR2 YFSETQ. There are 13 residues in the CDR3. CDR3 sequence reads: CASSLVGNSPLHF. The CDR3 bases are TGCGCCAGCAGCTTGGTAGGGAACTCACCCCTCCACTTT. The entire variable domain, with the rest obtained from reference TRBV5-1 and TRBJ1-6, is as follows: KAGVTQTPRYLIKTRGQQVTLSCSPISGHRSVSWYQQTPGQGLQFLFEYFSETQRNKGNFPGRFSGRQFSNSRSEMNVSTLELGDSALYLCASSLVGNSPLHFGNGTRLTVT.

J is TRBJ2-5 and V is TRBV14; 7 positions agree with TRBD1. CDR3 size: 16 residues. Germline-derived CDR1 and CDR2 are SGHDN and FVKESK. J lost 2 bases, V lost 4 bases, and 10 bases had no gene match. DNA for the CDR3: TGTGCCAGCAGCCCCAGACAGGGACCACTACAAGAGACCCAGTACTTC. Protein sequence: CASSPRQGPLQETQYF.

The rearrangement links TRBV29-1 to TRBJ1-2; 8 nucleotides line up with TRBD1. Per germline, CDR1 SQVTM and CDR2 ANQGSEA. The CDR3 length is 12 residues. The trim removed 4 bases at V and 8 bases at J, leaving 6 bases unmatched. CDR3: CSVGDRGQGYTF. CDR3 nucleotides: TGCAGCGTTGGTGACAGGGGTCAAGGCTACACCTTC.

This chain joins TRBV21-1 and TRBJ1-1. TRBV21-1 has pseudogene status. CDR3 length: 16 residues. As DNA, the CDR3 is TGTGCCAGCAGCAAAGGTTTGAAGAGACTGAACACTGAAGCTTTCTTT. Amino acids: CASSKGLKRLNTEAFF.

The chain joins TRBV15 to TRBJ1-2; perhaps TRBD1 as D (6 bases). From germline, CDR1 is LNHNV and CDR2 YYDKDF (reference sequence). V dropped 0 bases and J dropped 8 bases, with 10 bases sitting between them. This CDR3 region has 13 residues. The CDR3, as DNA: TGTGCCACCAGCAGAGATAGGAGGGGGGGCTACACCTTC. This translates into CATSRDRRGGYTF.

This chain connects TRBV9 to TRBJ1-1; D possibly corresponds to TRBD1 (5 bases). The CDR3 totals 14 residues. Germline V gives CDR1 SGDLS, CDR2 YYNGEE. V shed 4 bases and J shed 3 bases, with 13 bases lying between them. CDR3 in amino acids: CASSPLGGDTEAFF. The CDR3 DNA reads TGTGCCAGCAGCCCACTCGGGGGAGACACTGAAGCTTTCTTT.

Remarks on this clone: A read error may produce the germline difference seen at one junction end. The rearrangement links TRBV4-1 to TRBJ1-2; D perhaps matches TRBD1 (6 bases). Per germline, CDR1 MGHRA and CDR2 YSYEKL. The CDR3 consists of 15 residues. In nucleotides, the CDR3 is TGTGCCAGCAGCTTATCCGGGGGGCAGAGCTATGGCTACACCTTC. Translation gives CASSLSGGQSYGYTF.

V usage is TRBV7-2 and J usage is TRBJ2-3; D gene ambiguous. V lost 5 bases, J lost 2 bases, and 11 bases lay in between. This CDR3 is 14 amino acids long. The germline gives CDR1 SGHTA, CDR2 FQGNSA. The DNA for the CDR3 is TGTGCCAGCAGCGCGGCCGGCGTCACAGATACGCAGTATTTT. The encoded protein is CASSAAGVTDTQYF.

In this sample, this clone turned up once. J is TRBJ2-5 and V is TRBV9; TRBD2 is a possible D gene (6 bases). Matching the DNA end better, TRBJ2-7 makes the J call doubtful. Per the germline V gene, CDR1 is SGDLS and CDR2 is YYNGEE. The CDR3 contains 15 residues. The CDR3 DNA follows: TGTGCCAGCAGCGTAGGAGGGGACTTAATAGCCGAGCAGTACTTC. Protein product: CASSVGGDLIAEQYF.

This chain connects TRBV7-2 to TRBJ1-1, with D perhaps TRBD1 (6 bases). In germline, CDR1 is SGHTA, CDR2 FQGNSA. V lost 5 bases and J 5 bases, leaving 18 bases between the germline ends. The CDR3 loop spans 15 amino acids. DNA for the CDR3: TGTGCCAGCAGCCCCGCTGCGGGGGCGAGAACTGAAGCTTTCTTT. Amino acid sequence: CASSPAAGARTEAFF. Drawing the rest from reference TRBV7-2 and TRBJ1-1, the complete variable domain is GAGVSQSPSNKVTEKGKDVELRCDPISGHTALYWYRQSLGQGLEFLIYFQGNSAPDKSGLPSDRFSAERTGGSVSTLTIQRTQQEDSAVYLCASSPAAGARTEAFFGQGTRLTVV.

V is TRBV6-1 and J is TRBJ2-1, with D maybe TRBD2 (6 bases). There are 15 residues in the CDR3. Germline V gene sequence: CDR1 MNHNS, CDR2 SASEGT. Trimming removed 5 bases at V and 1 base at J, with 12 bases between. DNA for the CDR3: TGTGCCAGCAGTTTGGAACGGGGGTCCTACAATGAGCAGTTCTTC. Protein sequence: CASSLERGSYNEQFF.

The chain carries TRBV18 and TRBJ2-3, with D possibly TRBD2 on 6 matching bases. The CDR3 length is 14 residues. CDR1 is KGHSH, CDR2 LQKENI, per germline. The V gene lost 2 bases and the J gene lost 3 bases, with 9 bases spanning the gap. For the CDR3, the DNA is TGTGCCAGCTCACCATGGGGGACTACAGATACGCAGTATTTT. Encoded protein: CASSPWGTTDTQYF. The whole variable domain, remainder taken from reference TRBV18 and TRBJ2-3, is NAGVMQNPRHLVRRRGQEARLRCSPMKGHSHVYWYRQLPEEGLKFMVYLQKENIIDESGMPKERFSAEFPKEGPSILRIQQVVRGDSAAYFCASSPWGTTDTQYFGPGTRLTVL.

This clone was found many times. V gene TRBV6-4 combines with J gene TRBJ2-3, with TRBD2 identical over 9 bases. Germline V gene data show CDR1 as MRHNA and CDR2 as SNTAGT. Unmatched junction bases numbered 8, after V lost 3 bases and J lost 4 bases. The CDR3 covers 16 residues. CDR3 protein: CASSEGTAGGADTQYF. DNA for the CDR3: TGTGCCAGCAGTGAAGGGACGGCGGGAGGGGCAGATACGCAGTATTTT.

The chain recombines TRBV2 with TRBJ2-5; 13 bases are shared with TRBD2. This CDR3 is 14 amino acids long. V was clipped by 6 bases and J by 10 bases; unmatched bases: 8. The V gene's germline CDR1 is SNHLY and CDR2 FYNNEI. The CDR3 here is CASRRPTSGRDQYF. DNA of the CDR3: TGTGCCAGCAGGCGACCTACTAGCGGGAGGGACCAGTACTTC.

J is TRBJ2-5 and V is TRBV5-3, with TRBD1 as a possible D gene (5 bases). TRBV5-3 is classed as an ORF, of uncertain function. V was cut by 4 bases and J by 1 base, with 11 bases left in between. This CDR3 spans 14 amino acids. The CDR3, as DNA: TGTGCCAGAAGCCCAGACAGTGCCCAAGAGACCCAGTACTTC. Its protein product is CARSPDSAQETQYF.

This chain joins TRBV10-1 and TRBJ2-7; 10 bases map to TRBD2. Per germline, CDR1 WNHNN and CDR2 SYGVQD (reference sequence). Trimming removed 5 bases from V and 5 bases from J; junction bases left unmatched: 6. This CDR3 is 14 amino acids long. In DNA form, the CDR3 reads TGCGCCAGCAGTCCCGGGACTAGCGTTAACGAGCAGTACTTC. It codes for CASSPGTSVNEQYF.

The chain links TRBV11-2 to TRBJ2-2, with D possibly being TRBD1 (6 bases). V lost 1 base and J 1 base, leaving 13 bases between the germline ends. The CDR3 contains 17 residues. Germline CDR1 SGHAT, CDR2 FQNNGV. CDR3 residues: CASSLVARGKNTGELFF. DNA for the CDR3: TGTGCCAGCAGCTTAGTGGCCAGGGGAAAGAACACCGGGGAGCTGTTTTTT.

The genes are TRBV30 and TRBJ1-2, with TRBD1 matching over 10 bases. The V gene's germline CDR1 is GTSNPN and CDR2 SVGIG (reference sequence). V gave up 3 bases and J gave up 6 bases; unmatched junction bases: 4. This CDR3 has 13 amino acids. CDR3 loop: CAWRDRGRHGYTF. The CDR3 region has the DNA TGTGCCTGGAGAGACAGGGGGCGTCATGGCTACACCTTC.